The 29 T cell receptor beta chains in this list originate from one sample, sequenced in a study of graft-versus-host responses after intestinal transplantation. The table came from immunoSEQ multiplex PCR; TCRdb's copy has only in-frame clones and leaves some out. The sample yields about 110,000 clones, more than 85% seen once. For these receptors, no antigen is known. Source: unstimulated CD8+ T cells sorted from spleen or lymph node cells, taken before transplant. These receptors originate from a human donor who was the organ donor for an intestinal transplant.

This clone was detected only once. The CDR3 sequence is CASSPRTGINTEAFF. CDR3 DNA sequence: TGTGCCAGCAGTCCAAGGACGGGGATCAACACTGAAGCTTTCTTT. J is TRBJ1-1 and V is TRBV27; D is unresolved. Trimming took 5 bases from V and 2 from J, leaving 15 bases between them. The germline V gene encodes CDR1 MNHEY and CDR2 SMNVEV (reference sequence). CDR3 size: 15 residues.

The V gene is TRBV2, the J gene TRBJ2-7; 7 nucleotides align to TRBD1. V was clipped by 1 base and J by 3 bases; unmatched bases: 9. CDR3 length: 16 amino acids. Per germline, CDR1 SNHLY and CDR2 FYNNEI. The DNA for the CDR3 is TGTGCCAGCAGTGAAGACCTAACAGGGGCCTTCTACGAGCAGTACTTC. This gives the protein CASSEDLTGAFYEQYF.

The V gene is TRBV27, the J gene TRBJ2-7, with D perhaps given as TRBD1 or TRBD2 (5 bases each). The CDR3 is made up of 14 amino acids. Trimming removed 1 base at V and 2 bases at J, with 9 bases between. Germline assignment: CDR1 MNHEY and CDR2 SMNVEV (reference sequence). CDR3 protein: CASSLLVGAYEQYF. CDR3 DNA sequence: TGTGCCAGCAGTTTATTGGTGGGGGCCTACGAGCAGTACTTC.

This chain uses TRBV30 with TRBJ2-5, with TRBD2 matching over 9 bases. This CDR3 has 15 residues. With V trimmed by 1 base and J by 5 bases, 8 bases remained unmatched. Germline CDR1 GTSNPN, CDR2 SVGIG (reference sequence). The CDR3: CAWSGRTSDWETQYF. The CDR3 DNA reads TGTGCCTGGAGTGGGAGGACTAGCGATTGGGAGACCCAGTACTTC.

The V and J genes are TRBV6-5 and TRBJ1-2; D is uncertain. Germline CDR1 MNHEY, CDR2 SVGAGI. The CDR3 runs to 13 residues. The V end was cut by 6 bases, the J end by 4 bases, with 12 bases between. The CDR3 sequence is CASSPRGVYGYTF. The CDR3 nucleotides are TGTGCCAGCAGCCCTCGGGGTGTCTATGGCTACACCTTC.

The chain combines TRBV5-1 with TRBJ1-1; D is perhaps TRBD1 (5 bases). In germline, CDR1 is SGHRS, CDR2 YFSETQ. This CDR3 has 13 amino acids. Trimming cost V 2 bases and J 2 bases, with 7 bases left between them. CDR3 nucleotides: TGCGCCAGCAGCTTTGGGGCAAACACTGAAGCTTTCTTT. It translates to CASSFGANTEAFF. Combining the CDR3 with reference TRBV5-1 and TRBJ1-1 gives the whole variable domain KAGVTQTPRYLIKTRGQQVTLSCSPISGHRSVSWYQQTPGQGLQFLFEYFSETQRNKGNFPGRFSGRQFSNSRSEMNVSTLELGDSALYLCASSFGANTEAFFGQGTRLTVV.

This clone was found once. The V call is TRBV13, the J call TRBJ2-3; 11 bases are a match to TRBD1. This CDR3 has 18 residues. V lost 5 bases to trimming and J lost 1 base; unmatched junction nucleotides: 11. CDR1 PRHDT and CDR2 FYEKMQ come from the germline V gene (reference sequence). CDR3 bases: TGTGCCAGCAGCGGACCGGGACAGGGGGATGGGGGCACAGATACGCAGTATTTT. It encodes CASSGPGQGDGGTDTQYF.

This rearrangement joins TRBV29-1 to TRBJ2-7; 12 bases agree with TRBD1. The CDR3 contains 14 residues. Germline-derived CDR1 and CDR2 are SQVTM and ANQGSEA. V trimming: 2 bases; J trimming: 5 bases; junction bases outside the gene matches: 4. The chain's CDR3 is CSVETGQGANEQYF. The DNA of the CDR3 is TGCAGCGTTGAAACGGGACAGGGGGCTAACGAGCAGTACTTC.

The chain has TRBV19 and TRBJ2-7; maybe TRBD2 (6 bases). Germline lookup yields CDR1 LNHDA and CDR2 SQIVND (reference sequence). CDR3 length equals 14 residues. Trimming cost V 3 bases and J 2 bases, with 11 bases left between them. The CDR3 region is CASSIGSGPYEQYF. The CDR3 DNA reads as TGTGCCAGTAGTATCGGCAGCGGGCCCTACGAGCAGTACTTC.

The chain combines TRBV7-8 with TRBJ2-3; D is unresolved. Germline V lookup: CDR1 SGHVS, CDR2 FQNEAQ. Trimming cost V 0 bases and J 0 bases, with 7 bases left between them. The CDR3 runs 15 residues. The DNA of the CDR3 is TGTGCCAGCAGCTTAGCTCCGGCTAGCACAGATACGCAGTATTTT. Its protein product is CASSLAPASTDTQYF. Looking up the rest from reference TRBV7-8 and TRBJ2-3 gives the full variable domain: GAGVSQSPRYKVAKRGQDVALRCDPISGHVSLFWYQQALGQGPEFLTYFQNEAQLDKSGLPSDRFFAERPEGSVSTLKIQRTQQEDSAVYLCASSLAPASTDTQYFGPGTRLTVL.

This chain uses TRBV4-1 with TRBJ2-1, with 8 positions matching TRBD2. The CDR3 covers 17 residues. In germline, CDR1 is MGHRA, CDR2 YSYEKL. The V gene end was trimmed by 0 bases and the J gene end by 3 bases; junction bases not matched to a gene: 7. The CDR3 loop reads CASSQDLEREFYNEQFF. As DNA, the CDR3 is TGCGCCAGCAGCCAAGATTTGGAGCGGGAGTTCTACAATGAGCAGTTCTTC.

This chain joins TRBV4-1 and TRBJ2-7, with TRBD2 matching 7 bases. This CDR3 contains 16 residues. Germline CDR1 and CDR2: MGHRA and YSYEKL. With V trimmed by 0 bases and J by 6 bases, 11 bases remained unmatched. CDR3 region: CASSQDRWGGFCEQYF. As DNA, the CDR3 is TGCGCCAGCAGCCAAGATAGGTGGGGGGGGTTCTGCGAGCAGTACTTC.

The V gene is TRBV2, the J gene TRBJ1-4; D is ambiguous. Per germline, CDR1 SNHLY and CDR2 FYNNEI. CDR3 length: 15 residues. V gave up 3 bases and J gave up 2 bases, with 10 bases separating them. CDR3 coding DNA: TGTGCCAGCAGTGATTCAGGCCCTACTAATGAAAAACTGTTTTTT. This gives the protein CASSDSGPTNEKLFF. The full variable domain, its missing parts supplied by reference TRBV2 and TRBJ1-4, is EPEVTQTPSHQVTQMGQEVILRCVPISNHLYFYWYRQILGQKVEFLVSFYNNEISEKSEIFDDQFSVERPDGSNFTLKIRSTKLEDSAMYFCASSDSGPTNEKLFFGSGTQLSVL.

V gene TRBV20-1 combines with J gene TRBJ1-5; no firm D call. This CDR3 has 11 residues. Germline V gives CDR1 DFQATT, CDR2 SNEGSKA (reference sequence). V was pared by 8 bases and J by 7 bases, with 12 bases between. The CDR3 DNA sequence: TGCAGTTCGAAGGAGTCGCAGCCCCAGCATTTT. This translates into CSSKESQPQHF.

This clone was seen once. The V gene is TRBV28, the J gene TRBJ2-7; TRBD1 aligns across 7 bases. Germline V lookup: CDR1 MDHEN, CDR2 SYDVKM. V lost 3 bases, J lost 0 bases, and 2 bases stayed unmatched. The CDR3 is made up of 14 amino acids. The CDR3 DNA reads as TGTGCCAGCAGTTTCGACAGGGCCTCCTACGAGCAGTACTTC. It codes for CASSFDRASYEQYF.

This clone was detected only a few times. The chain has TRBV6-1 and TRBJ2-2, with D uncertain. Germline V gene sequence: CDR1 MNHNS, CDR2 SASEGT. Trimming took 7 bases from V and 6 from J, leaving 9 bases between them. The CDR3 is 12 amino acids. The CDR3 DNA reads TGTGCCAGCACCCTCGGAGCCGGGGAGCTGTTTTTT. The encoded protein is CASTLGAGELFF.

The chain carries TRBV28 and TRBJ1-3; a weak D match, TRBD1 (6 bases). The CDR3 has 15 residues. CDR1 and CDR2 (germline): MDHEN, SYDVKM. Trimming stripped 8 bases from V and 0 bases from J, with 14 bases between. The CDR3 bases are TGTGCCAGCGCCCGCTCCAGGGGCTCTGGAAACACCATATATTTT. This translates into CASARSRGSGNTIYF.

The chain links TRBV30 to TRBJ2-2; possibly TRBD1 for D (5 bases). Trimming pared 2 bases from V and 5 bases from J, leaving 12 bases between. In germline, CDR1 is GTSNPN, CDR2 SVGIG (reference sequence). The CDR3 has 14 amino acids. The CDR3, as DNA: TGTGCCTGGAGTCCAGAGCCAGGGACCGGGGAGCTGTTTTTT. Translating it yields CAWSPEPGTGELFF.

The J gene is TRBJ1-1, the V gene TRBV4-1; D gene unclear. Germline V lookup: CDR1 MGHRA, CDR2 YSYEKL. V lost 1 base and J 0 bases, leaving 9 bases between the germline ends. CDR3 length equals 15 residues. CDR3 DNA sequence: TGCGCCAGCAGCCAAGTACGGCTCATGAACACTGAAGCTTTCTTT. Protein sequence: CASSQVRLMNTEAFF.

The chain couples TRBV27 to TRBJ1-2; 9 bases line up with TRBD1. Germline lookup yields CDR1 MNHEY and CDR2 SMNVEV (reference sequence). V lost 5 bases and J lost 2; bases outside the gene matches: 12. The length of the CDR3 is 17 residues. The CDR3 bases are TGTGCCAGCAGTATAGCCGGGTCGGGACAGGGCAACTATGGCTACACCTTC. Its translation is CASSIAGSGQGNYGYTF.

This chain links TRBV19 with TRBJ2-7; TRBD2 matches 9 bases. V was pared by 8 bases and J by 4 bases, with 12 bases of the junction left unmatched. The germline V gene has CDR1 LNHDA and CDR2 SQIVND (reference sequence). CDR3 size: 15 residues. The CDR3 region has the DNA TGTGCCAGTGCCTTCTCTAGCGGGGAGACTTACGAGCAGTACTTC. It encodes CASAFSSGETYEQYF.

The genes are TRBV19 and TRBJ1-2; D gene unclear. The germline V and J ends were trimmed by 7 bases and 3 bases, with 18 bases remaining between them. CDR3 size: 15 residues. CDR1 is LNHDA and CDR2 is SQIVND in the germline V gene (reference sequence). As DNA, the CDR3 is TGTGCCAGTAAGCGCCGACGGAACCGATACTATGGCTACACCTTC. Protein product: CASKRRRNRYYGYTF.

The rearrangement links TRBV2 to TRBJ2-6; D uncertain. This CDR3 is built from 16 residues. V gave up 2 bases and J gave up 7 bases, with 15 bases separating them. The germline gives CDR1 SNHLY, CDR2 FYNNEI. The CDR3 DNA follows: TGTGCCAGCAGTGAATCCTCAGCCCTTGGTGCCAACGTCCTGACTTTC. Translating gives CASSESSALGANVLTF.

The chain links TRBV7-9 to TRBJ2-3; 7 bases are a match to TRBD2. V shed 3 bases, J shed 0 bases, and the junction held 9 bases outside the gene matches. Looked up from germline, CDR1 is SEHNR and CDR2 is FQNEAQ (reference sequence). The CDR3 runs 17 residues. In DNA form, the CDR3 reads TGTGCCAGCAGCTTCCCTAAAGCGGGGACGAGCACAGATACGCAGTATTTT. It is translated as CASSFPKAGTSTDTQYF.

The rearrangement uses TRBV27 and TRBJ1-2; D remains ambiguous. The CDR3 has 12 amino acids. V lost 4 bases, J lost 3 bases, and 6 bases lay in between. CDR1 MNHEY and CDR2 SMNVEV come from the germline V gene (reference sequence). The CDR3 DNA sequence: TGTGCCAGCAGTTCCGGGGACTATGGCTACACCTTC. It translates to CASSSGDYGYTF.

The chain has TRBV19 and TRBJ2-3; either TRBD1 or TRBD2 may fit D (5 bases each). The germline CDR1 and CDR2 sequences are LNHDA and SQIVND (reference sequence). V dropped 0 bases and J dropped 1 base, with 11 bases sitting between them. This CDR3 contains 16 residues. CDR3 in DNA: TGTGCCAGTAGTATAGATTCAGGGACCCGCACAGATACGCAGTATTTT. Amino acids: CASSIDSGTRTDTQYF. Full variable domain (outside the CDR3, taken from reference TRBV19 and TRBJ2-3): DGGITQSPKYLFRKEGQNVTLSCEQNLNHDAMYWYRQDPGQGLRLIYYSQIVNDFQKGDIAEGYSVSREKKESFPLTVTSAQKNPTAFYLCASSIDSGTRTDTQYFGPGTRLTVL.

The chain recombines TRBV4-1 with TRBJ2-1; perhaps TRBD1 as D (6 bases). The germline V gene encodes CDR1 MGHRA and CDR2 YSYEKL. Trimming took off 0 bases at V and 6 bases at J, with 21 bases between the two ends. This CDR3 comprises 18 residues. Here the CDR3 DNA reads TGCGCCAGCAGCCAAGATGTCGGTTCAGGGGCGCTCAGCAATGAGCAGTTCTTC. Protein product: CASSQDVGSGALSNEQFF.

DNA for the CDR3: TGTGCCAGCAGTGTATCGGACTTAGGTCAGCCCCAGCATTTT. It yields the protein CASSVSDLGQPQHF. The chain carries TRBV6-1 and TRBJ1-5, with D unclear. This CDR3 has 14 residues. Germline V gives CDR1 MNHNS, CDR2 SASEGT. Between the trimmed V and J ends, which lost 4 bases and 6 bases, there was a span of 13 bases.

The genes are TRBV27 and TRBJ2-3; 9 nucleotides align to TRBD1. The V segment lost 4 bases and the J segment 1 base; nucleotides outside the gene matches: 0. Per the germline V gene, CDR1 is MNHEY and CDR2 is SMNVEV (reference sequence). This CDR3 is built from 14 residues. CDR3 nucleotide sequence: TGTGCCAGCAGTTGGACAGGGGGCACAGATACGCAGTATTTT. Its protein is CASSWTGGTDTQYF.